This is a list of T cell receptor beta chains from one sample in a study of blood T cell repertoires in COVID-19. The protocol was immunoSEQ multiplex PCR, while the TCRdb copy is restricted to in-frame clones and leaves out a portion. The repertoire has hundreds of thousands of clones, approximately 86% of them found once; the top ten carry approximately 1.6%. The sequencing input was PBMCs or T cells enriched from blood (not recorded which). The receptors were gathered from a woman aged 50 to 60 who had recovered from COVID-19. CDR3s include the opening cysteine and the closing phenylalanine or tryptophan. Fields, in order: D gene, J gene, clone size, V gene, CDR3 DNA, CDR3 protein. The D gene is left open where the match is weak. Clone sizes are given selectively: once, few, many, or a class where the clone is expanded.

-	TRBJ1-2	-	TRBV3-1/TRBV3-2	TGTGCCAGCAGCCCAGGACTGGGCTATGGCTACACCTTC	CASSPGLGYGYTF
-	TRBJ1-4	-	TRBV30	TGTGCCTGGAGTGGGATAGACCCTGGCGGATATGAAAAACTGTTTTTT	CAWSGIDPGGYEKLFF
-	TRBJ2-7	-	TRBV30	TGTGCCTGGGGTCCCTGGCGGCCGGAGGTCTCCTACGAGCAGTACTTC	CAWGPWRPEVSYEQYF
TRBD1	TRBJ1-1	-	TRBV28	TGTGCCAGCATTCACCTCTCAGGACAGGGCGCGTGGTCGAACACTGAAGCTTTCTTT	CASIHLSGQGAWSNTEAFF
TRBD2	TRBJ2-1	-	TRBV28	TGTGCCAGCAGTACTAGCGGGAACCACAATGAGCAGTTCTTC	CASSTSGNHNEQFF
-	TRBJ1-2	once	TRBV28	TGTGCCAGCAGTTTAATCCCCAGGGACTATAACTATGGCTACACCTTC	CASSLIPRDYNYGYTF
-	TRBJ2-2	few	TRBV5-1	TGCGCCAGCAGCCTGGGACTTTACACCGGGGAGCTGTTTTTT	CASSLGLYTGELFF
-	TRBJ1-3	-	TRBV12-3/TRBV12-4	TGTGCCAGCAGCGGCTCTGGAAACACCATATATTTT	CASSGSGNTIYF
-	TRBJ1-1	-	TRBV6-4	TGTGCCAGCCCGGTGGTCTCTGAAGCTTTCTTT	CASPVVSEAFF
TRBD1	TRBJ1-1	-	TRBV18	TGTGCCAGCTCATTCCGACAGGGCTGGAACACTGAAGCTTTCTTT	CASSFRQGWNTEAFF
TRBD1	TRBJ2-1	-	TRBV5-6	TGTGCCAGCACCGACGGACAGGGCTACAATGAGCAGTTCTTC	CASTDGQGYNEQFF
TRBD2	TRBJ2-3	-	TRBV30	TGTGCCTGGACCGGACTAGCGGATCAGGTAGATACGCAGTATTTT	CAWTGLADQVDTQYF
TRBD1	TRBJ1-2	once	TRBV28	TGTGCCAGCAGTTGGACAGGGACCTATGGCTACACCTTC	CASSWTGTYGYTF
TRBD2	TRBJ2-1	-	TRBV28	TGTGCCAGCACCCCAGCGGGACCCTCCTACAATGAGCAGTTCTTC	CASTPAGPSYNEQFF
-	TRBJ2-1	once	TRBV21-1	TGTGCCAGCAGCCAGGCCAGCGGGGCAACCTACAATGAGCAGTTCTTC	CASSQASGATYNEQFF
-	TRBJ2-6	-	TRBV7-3	TGTGCCAGCAGCTTAGGAGGGTCACCTGGGGCCAACGTCCTGACTTTC	CASSLGGSPGANVLTF
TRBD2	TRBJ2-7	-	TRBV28	TGTGCCAGCAGCTCCGGGACTAGGGGCAACGAGCAGTACTTC	CASSSGTRGNEQYF
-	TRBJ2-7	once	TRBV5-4	TGTGCCAGCAGCTTGGACGGGGGAAGCTCCTACGAGCAGTACTTC	CASSLDGGSSYEQYF
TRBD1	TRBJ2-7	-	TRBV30	TGTGCCTGGCGGACAGGGCTGACCTACGAGCAGTACTTC	CAWRTGLTYEQYF
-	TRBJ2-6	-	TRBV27	TGTGCCAGCAGTCCGTACTCTGGGGCCAACGTCCTGACTTTC	CASSPYSGANVLTF
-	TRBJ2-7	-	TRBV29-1	TGCAGCGTTGATGCAAAGGGGCGTCCCTACGAGCAGTACTTC	CSVDAKGRPYEQYF
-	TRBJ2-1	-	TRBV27	TGTGCCAGCAGTTTAAACTATTTGAGTGAGCAGTTCTTC	CASSLNYLSEQFF
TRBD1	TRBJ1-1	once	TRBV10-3	TGTGCCATCAGTTCAGGGGGCGCCGGGAACACTGAAGCTTTCTTT	CAISSGGAGNTEAFF
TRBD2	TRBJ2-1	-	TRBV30	TGTGCCTGGAAAGGGCGGGAGATAAACAATGAGCAGTTCTTC	CAWKGREINNEQFF
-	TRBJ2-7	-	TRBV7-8	TGTGCCAGCAGCTTAGTTTGGGGACATAGCTCCTACGAGCAGTACTTC	CASSLVWGHSSYEQYF
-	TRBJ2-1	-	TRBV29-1	TGCAGCGTGACTCAGCGGTGGGATGAGCAGTTCTTC	CSVTQRWDEQFF
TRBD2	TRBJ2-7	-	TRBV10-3	TGTGCCATCAGTAGAACTAGCGGGGTCCCGGGGGAGCAGTACTTC	CAISRTSGVPGEQYF
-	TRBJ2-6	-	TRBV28	TGTGCCAGCAGTTTAGTGGACACTTCGGGGGCCAACGTCCTGACTTTC	CASSLVDTSGANVLTF
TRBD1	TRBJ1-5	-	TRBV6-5	TGTGCCAGCAGTTACTCCGGACAGGGCTGGCAGCCCCAGCATTTT	CASSYSGQGWQPQHF
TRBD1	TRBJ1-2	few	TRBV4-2	TGTGCCAGCAGGGCGACAGGGGGCGACTATGGCTACACCTTC	CASRATGGDYGYTF
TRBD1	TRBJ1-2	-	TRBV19	TGTGCCAGTAGTCTAAACAGGGGCGGTAATACCTTCAACTATGGCTACACCTTC	CASSLNRGGNTFNYGYTF
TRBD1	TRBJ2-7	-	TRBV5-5	TGTGCCAGCAGCCCCACCGGGACAGGAACTTTCGAGCAGTACTTC	CASSPTGTGTFEQYF
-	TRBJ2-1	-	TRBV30	TGTGCCTGGAGCCCATTACAGGGTTTCTATGAGCAGTTCTTC	CAWSPLQGFYEQFF